One and the same sample provided the 15 T cell receptor beta chains below, sequenced in a study of blood T cells in healthy people across ages. The use of a sample-barcoded 5' primer and a J-beta primer mix characterized a second PCR of about 7 to 12 cycles. TCRdb ran MiXCR on the 5' RACE reads and lists one entry per CDR3 protein. Here the sample spans fewer than 950,000 distinct CDR3 sequences, approximately 35% being singletons. Source material: blood. The receptors were sampled from a man between 18 and 35 years old in good health.

Regarding this clonotype: Mismatch with germline at one junction end may stem from a read error. The chain couples TRBV7-9 to TRBJ2-2; TRBD1 agrees at 11 bases. The CDR3 length is 16 residues. Per germline, CDR1 SEHNR and CDR2 FQNEAQ (reference sequence). CDR3 amino acids: CASSQPGQGGTGEPFF. The DNA for the CDR3 is TGTGCCAGCAGCCAGCCGGGACAGGGGGGCACCGGGGAGCCGTTTTTT.

This clonotype was seen ten or more times. V gene TRBV12-3 or TRBV12-4 combines with J gene TRBJ1-2; weak D call: TRBD1 (5 bases). With 8 bases removed from V and 8 bases from J, the gap between germline ends came to 15 bases. The CDR3 runs 12 residues. The CDR3 DNA sequence: TGTGCCAGCGGATTATCCGGGGGGGGCTACACCTTC. As protein: CASGLSGGGYTF.

With regard to this clonotype: Its ends do not fully match the called genes, so a read error is possible. V and J are TRBV5-6 and TRBJ1-5; the D is unclear. This CDR3 spans 16 amino acids. Per germline, CDR1 SGHDT and CDR2 YYEEEE. In nucleotides, the CDR3 is TGTGCCAGCAGCTTGGGGACCGACACACGATATCAGTCCCAGCATTTT. It yields the protein CASSLGTDTRYQSQHF.

This clonotype came up once. The chain combines TRBV7-9 with TRBJ1-2; tentative D call: TRBD1 (5 bases). The CDR3 has 13 amino acids. Trimming pared 8 bases from V and 0 bases from J, leaving 10 bases between. Germline V gene data show CDR1 as SEHNR and CDR2 as FQNEAQ (reference sequence). As DNA, the CDR3 is TGTGCCAGCCCAGGGCCAGCTAACTATGGCTACACCTTC. Translating it yields CASPGPANYGYTF.

This clonotype was detected a few times. This rearrangement joins TRBV5-1 to TRBJ1-1; D is uncertain. Germline assignment: CDR1 SGHRS and CDR2 YFSETQ. V lost 2 bases to trimming and J lost 1 base, with 9 bases between them. The CDR3 totals 14 residues. DNA of the CDR3: TGCGCCAGCAGCTTTGGTCCCCAGAACACTGAAGCTTTCTTT. Translation: CASSFGPQNTEAFF.

This rearrangement joins TRBV3-1 to TRBJ1-1; D ambiguous. This CDR3 contains 14 residues. Germline-derived CDR1 and CDR2 are LGHDT and YNNKEL (reference sequence). The V and J ends lost 4 bases and 7 bases respectively, with 16 bases between them. The chain's CDR3 is CASSPEGVRLEAFF. The CDR3 DNA follows: TGTGCCAGCAGCCCCGAAGGCGTCAGGCTTGAAGCTTTCTTT.

This clonotype was counted at least ten times. The chain couples TRBV12-3 or TRBV12-4 to TRBJ2-4; D is undetermined. The CDR3 length is 14 residues. V was shortened by 6 bases and J by 6 bases, with 15 bases between the two germline ends. Written as DNA, the CDR3 is TGTGCCAGCAGGACGGCCGACGCCCCAAACATTCAGTACTTC. It translates to CASRTADAPNIQYF.

This clonotype came up a few times. J is TRBJ1-5 and V is TRBV18, with 7 bases matching TRBD1. J gave up 4 bases and V 4 bases, and 7 bases lay outside the gene matches. Germline V gene lookup returns CDR1 KGHSH and CDR2 LQKENI. This CDR3 has 15 amino acids. The CDR3 coding sequence is TGTGCCAGCTCACGTGGACAGGAAAGAAATCAGCCCCAGCATTTT. It is translated as CASSRGQERNQPQHF.

J is TRBJ2-5 and V is TRBV4-1; D is undetermined. CDR3 length: 14 residues. Germline V gene sequence: CDR1 MGHRA, CDR2 YSYEKL. V was cut by 0 bases and J by 4 bases, with 9 bases left in between. CDR3 sequence (DNA): TGCGCCAGCAGCCAAGACCCAGGACCAGAGACCCAGTACTTC. Translated: CASSQDPGPETQYF.

Concerning this clonotype itself: A much larger clone differs by one base, so this may be a read error. J is TRBJ2-7 and V is TRBV15; unclear D gene. This CDR3 contains 16 residues. The germline gives CDR1 LNHNV, CDR2 YYDKDF (reference sequence). Here the CDR3 reads CAASRDQAGVDYEQYF. CDR3 bases: TGTGCCGCCAGCAGAGATCAGGCAGGAGTAGACTACGAGCAGTACTTC.

The CDR3 sequence is CASSYRDNYEQYF. CDR3 in DNA: TGTGCCAGCAGTTACAGGGACAACTACGAGCAGTACTTC. This chain uses TRBV6-2 or TRBV6-3 with TRBJ2-7; the D gene is possibly TRBD1 (6 bases). Trimming stripped 2 bases from V and 3 bases from J, with 8 bases between. Germline V gene sequence: CDR1 MNHEY, CDR2 SVGEGT. This CDR3 is built from 13 residues.

V is TRBV15 and J is TRBJ1-2; 9 bases agree with TRBD1. The CDR3 has 12 amino acids. After removal of 6 bases from V and 8 bases from J, the junction contained 4 bases not matched to a gene. Germline assignment: CDR1 LNHNV and CDR2 YYDKDF (reference sequence). The CDR3 DNA reads as TGTGCCACCAGTGGGACAGGGAAGGGCTACACCTTC. This encodes CATSGTGKGYTF.

This clonotype was picked up a small number of times. The chain employs TRBV5-1 and TRBJ1-1; weak D call: TRBD1 (5 bases). The CDR3 contains 15 residues. The germline CDR1 and CDR2 sequences are SGHRS and YFSETQ. Trimming stripped 4 bases from V and 1 base from J, with 14 bases between. The DNA of the CDR3 is TGCGCCAGCAGCGCAGCAGGGCTACAGAACACTGAAGCTTTCTTT. It yields the protein CASSAAGLQNTEAFF.

The DNA for the CDR3 is TGTGCCAGCAGCCAAGGTACGGGGAGATTGGGTATGACCCTCCACTTT. Its protein is CASSQGTGRLGMTLHF. The chain uses TRBV3-1 and TRBJ1-6; D is uncertain. CDR3 size: 16 residues. CDR1 LGHDT and CDR2 YNNKEL come from the germline V gene (reference sequence). V lost 1 base, J lost 14 bases, and 21 bases lay in between. The full variable domain, completed using reference TRBV3-1 and TRBJ1-6, is DTAVSQTPKYLVTQMGNDKSIKCEQNLGHDTMYWYKQDSKKFLKIMFSYNNKELIINETVPNRFSPKSPDKAHLNLHINSLELGDSAVYFCASSQGTGRLGMTLHFGNGTRLTVT.

Only a few counts were recorded for this clonotype. The chain has TRBV4-1 and TRBJ1-1; possible D gene TRBD1, 5 bases. Germline values: CDR1 MGHRA, CDR2 YSYEKL. The CDR3 runs to 15 residues. Trimming pared 4 bases from V and 8 bases from J, leaving 20 bases between. This CDR3 reads CASSLSTVSWGEAFF. The CDR3 DNA sequence: TGCGCCAGCAGCCTATCGACAGTTTCTTGGGGGGAAGCTTTCTTT.